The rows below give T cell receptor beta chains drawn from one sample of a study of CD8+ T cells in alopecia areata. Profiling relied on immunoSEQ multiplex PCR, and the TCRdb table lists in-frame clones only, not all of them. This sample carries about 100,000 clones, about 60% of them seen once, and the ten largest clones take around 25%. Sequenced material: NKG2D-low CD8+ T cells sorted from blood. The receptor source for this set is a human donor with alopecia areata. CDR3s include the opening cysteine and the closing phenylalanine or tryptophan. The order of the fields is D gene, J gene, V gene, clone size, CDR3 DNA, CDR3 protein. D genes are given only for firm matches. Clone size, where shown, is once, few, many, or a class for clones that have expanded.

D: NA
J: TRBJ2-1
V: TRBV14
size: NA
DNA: TGTGCCAGCAGCCAAGGGGCCCCGAGTTACAATGAGCAGTTCTTC
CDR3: CASSQGAPSYNEQFF

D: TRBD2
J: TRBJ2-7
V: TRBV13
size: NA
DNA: TGTGCCAGCAGCCCCCCCCGGACTAGCGGGAGAACGGGCGAGCAGTACTTC
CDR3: CASSPPRTSGRTGEQYF

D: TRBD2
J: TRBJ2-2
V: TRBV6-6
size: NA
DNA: TGTGCCAGCAGTTACACGGCGGGAGGGCTCGGCGGGGAGCTGTTTTTT
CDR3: CASSYTAGGLGGELFF

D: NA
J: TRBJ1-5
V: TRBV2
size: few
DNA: TGTGCCAGCGGTTTTGGATACGGCAATCAGCCCCAGCATTTT
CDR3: CASGFGYGNQPQHF

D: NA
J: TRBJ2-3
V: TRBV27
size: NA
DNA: TGTGCCAGCACATCATTTTACGGGGCGGTCGATACGCAGTATTTT
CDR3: CASTSFYGAVDTQYF

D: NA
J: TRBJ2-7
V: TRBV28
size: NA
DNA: TGTGCCAGCAGTCGGGTCGTCGCCTCCTACGAGCAGTACTTC
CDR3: CASSRVVASYEQYF

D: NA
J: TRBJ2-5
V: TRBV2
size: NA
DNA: TGTGCCAGCTTAAGGACGAACCAAGAGACCCAGTACTTC
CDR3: CASLRTNQETQYF

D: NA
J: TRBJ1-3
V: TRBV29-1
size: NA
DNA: TGCAGCGTCGCGGTAGACACCATATATTTT
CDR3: CSVAVDTIYF

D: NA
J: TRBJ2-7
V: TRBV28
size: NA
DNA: TGTGCCAGCAGCTACGGCATCGGACAGCAGTACTTC
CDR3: CASSYGIGQQYF

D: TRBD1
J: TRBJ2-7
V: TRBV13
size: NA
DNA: TGTGCCAGCACCGGGACAGGGGGTTACGAGCAGTACTTC
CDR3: CASTGTGGYEQYF

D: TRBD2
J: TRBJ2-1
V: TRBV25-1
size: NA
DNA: TGTGCCAGCGGACTAGCTACGGGGGAGCAGTTCTTC
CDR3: CASGLATGEQFF

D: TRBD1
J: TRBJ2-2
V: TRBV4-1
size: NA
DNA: TGCGCCAGCAGCCGGGACAGGGGGCCCGGGGAGCTGTTTTTT
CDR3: CASSRDRGPGELFF

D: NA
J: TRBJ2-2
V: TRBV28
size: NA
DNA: TGTGCCAGCAGTTATGACAGCGGGGAGCTGTTTTTT
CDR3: CASSYDSGELFF

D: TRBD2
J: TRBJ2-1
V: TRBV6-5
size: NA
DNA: TGTGCCAGCAGTTACCTCGGGACTAGCTCCTACAATGAGCAGTTCTTC
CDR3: CASSYLGTSSYNEQFF

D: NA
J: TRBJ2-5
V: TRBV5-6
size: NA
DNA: TGTGCCAGCAGCCCCGGTAGAGCCCAAGAGACCCAGTACTTC
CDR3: CASSPGRAQETQYF

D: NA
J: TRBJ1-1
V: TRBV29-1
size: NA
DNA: TGCAGCCTTGGGGGAGGCACTGAAGCTTTCTTT
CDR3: CSLGGGTEAFF

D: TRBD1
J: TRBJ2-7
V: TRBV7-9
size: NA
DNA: TGTGCCAGCAGCTTAGGACTCAGGGGGCACTACGAGCAGTACTTC
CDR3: CASSLGLRGHYEQYF

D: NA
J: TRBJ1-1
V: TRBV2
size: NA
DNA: TGTGCCAGCCGCTCGGCAGAAGCTTTCTTT
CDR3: CASRSAEAFF

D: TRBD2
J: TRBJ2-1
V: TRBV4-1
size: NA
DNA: TGCGCCAGCAGGCCGGGACTAGCGGGGAAAGGCTCCTACAATGAGCAGTTCTTC
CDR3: CASRPGLAGKGSYNEQFF

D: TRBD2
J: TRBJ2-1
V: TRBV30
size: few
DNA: TGTGCCTGGAGCGAAGGGACTAGCGGGAGGTATGAGCAGTTCTTC
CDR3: CAWSEGTSGRYEQFF

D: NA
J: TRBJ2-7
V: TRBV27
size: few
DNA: TGTGCCAGCAGTCTCTGGTCCGGACGCATCTACGAGCAGTACTTC
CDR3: CASSLWSGRIYEQYF

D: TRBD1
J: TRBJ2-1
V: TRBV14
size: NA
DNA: TGTGCCAGCAGCCAAGGTCGGACAGGGCAGGTGAGCTCCTACAATGAGCAGTTCTTC
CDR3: CASSQGRTGQVSSYNEQFF

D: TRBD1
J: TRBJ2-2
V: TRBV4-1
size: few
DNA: TGCGCCAGCAGCCAGTGGACAGGGAACACCGGGGAGCTGTTTTTT
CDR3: CASSQWTGNTGELFF

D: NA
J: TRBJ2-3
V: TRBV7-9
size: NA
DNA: TGTGCCAGCAGCCCCTCAGGATCCGAGGGAGATACGCAGTATTTT
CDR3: CASSPSGSEGDTQYF

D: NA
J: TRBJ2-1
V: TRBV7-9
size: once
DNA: TGTGCCAGCAGCCTAACCGGGACTATGGGGGCGGGTGAGCAGTTCTTC
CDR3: CASSLTGTMGAGEQFF

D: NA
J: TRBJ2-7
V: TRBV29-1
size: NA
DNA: TGCAGCGTTGAAGTGACAGGTGACTCCTACGAGCAGTACTTC
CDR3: CSVEVTGDSYEQYF

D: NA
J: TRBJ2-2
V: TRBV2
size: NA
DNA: TGTGCCAGCAGTGTGTGGTCCGGGGAGCTGTTTTTT
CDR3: CASSVWSGELFF

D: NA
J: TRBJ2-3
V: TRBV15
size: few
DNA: TGTGCCACCAGCAGTTTAAAGAATACGCAGTATTTT
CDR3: CATSSLKNTQYF

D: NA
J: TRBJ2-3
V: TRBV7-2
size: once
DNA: TGTGCCAGCAGCCAGAGCACAGATACGCAGTATTTT
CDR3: CASSQSTDTQYF

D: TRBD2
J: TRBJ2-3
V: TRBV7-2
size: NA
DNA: TGTGCCAGCAGCCGCGGGACTATTCCTAGCACAGATACGCAGTATTTT
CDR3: CASSRGTIPSTDTQYF

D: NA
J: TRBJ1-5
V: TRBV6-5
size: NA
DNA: TGTGCCAGCAGTCTAGACACCTCCAGTCAGCCCCAGCATTTT
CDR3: CASSLDTSSQPQHF

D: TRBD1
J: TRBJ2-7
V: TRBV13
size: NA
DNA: TGTGCCAGCAGCATGGGACAGGGCGGCTACGAGCAGTACTTC
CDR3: CASSMGQGGYEQYF

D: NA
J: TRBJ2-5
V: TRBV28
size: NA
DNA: TGTGCCAGCTTCGGGGCAGCCCAGGAGACCCAGTACTTC
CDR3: CASFGAAQETQYF

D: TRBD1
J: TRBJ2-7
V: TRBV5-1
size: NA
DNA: TGCGCCAGCAGCCCAGGACAGGGGGGGTCCTACGAGCAGTACTTC
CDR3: CASSPGQGGSYEQYF

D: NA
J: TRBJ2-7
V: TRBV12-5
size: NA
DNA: TGTGCTAGTGGTTTGTCCCCATACGAGCAGTACTTC
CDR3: CASGLSPYEQYF

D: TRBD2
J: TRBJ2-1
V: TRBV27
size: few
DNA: TGTGCCAGCAGTTTATCTCATCTGGGACTAGCGGGACGGAATGAGCAGTTCTTC
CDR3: CASSLSHLGLAGRNEQFF

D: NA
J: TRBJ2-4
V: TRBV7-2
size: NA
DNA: TGTGCCAGCAGCTCTCCAGGGGTTTCGGCCAAAAACATTCAGTACTTC
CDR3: CASSSPGVSAKNIQYF

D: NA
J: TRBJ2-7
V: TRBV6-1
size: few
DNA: TGTGCCAGCAGTACCTACGAGCAGTACTTC
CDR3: CASSTYEQYF

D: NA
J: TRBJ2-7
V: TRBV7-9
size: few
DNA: TGTGCCAGCAGCTCGATCACGGGGCGCGGTTACGAGCAGTACTTC
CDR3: CASSSITGRGYEQYF

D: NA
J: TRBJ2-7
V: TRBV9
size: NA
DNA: TGTGCCAGCAGCGGGACCCAAGCGGGTGAGCAGTACTTC
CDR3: CASSGTQAGEQYF

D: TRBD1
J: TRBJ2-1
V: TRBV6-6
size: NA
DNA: TGTGCCGCCGCGGACAGGGGTTACAATGAGCAGTTCTTC
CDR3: CAAADRGYNEQFF